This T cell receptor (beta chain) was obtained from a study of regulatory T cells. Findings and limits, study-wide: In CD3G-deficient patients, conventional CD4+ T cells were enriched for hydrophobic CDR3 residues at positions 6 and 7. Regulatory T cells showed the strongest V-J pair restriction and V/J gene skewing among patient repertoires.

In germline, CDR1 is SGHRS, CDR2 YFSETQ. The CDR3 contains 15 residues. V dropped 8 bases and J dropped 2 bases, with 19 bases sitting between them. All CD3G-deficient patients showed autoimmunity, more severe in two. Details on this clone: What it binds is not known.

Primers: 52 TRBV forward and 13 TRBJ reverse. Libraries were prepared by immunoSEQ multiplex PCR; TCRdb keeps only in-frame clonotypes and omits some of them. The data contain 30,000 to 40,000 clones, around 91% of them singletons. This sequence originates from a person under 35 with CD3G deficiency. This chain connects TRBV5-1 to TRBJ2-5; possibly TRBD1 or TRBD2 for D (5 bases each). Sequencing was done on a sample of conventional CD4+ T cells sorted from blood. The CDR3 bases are TGCGCCAGTTCTCGGGGCGACGCTCTTCAAGAGACCCAGTACTTC. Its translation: CASSRGDALQETQYF.